Sequencing of this TCR beta chain was carried out in a study of identical twins. The CDR3 is 13 amino acids. In germline, CDR1 is MNHNS, CDR2 SASEGT. V gave up 4 bases and J gave up 3 bases, with 9 bases separating them. The sample holds a few counts of this clonotype. Antigen specificity is unknown. TCRdb re-called the 5' RACE reads through MiXCR, storing one row per CDR3 protein. The sample shows hundreds of thousands of distinct CDR3 sequences, 15% to 20% of them seen only once. Broader study findings: Researchers reported excess low generation probability among twin-shared out-of-frame alpha sequences. Out-of-frame sharing of TCR alpha in monozygotic twins was underestimated by models.

Separately, the same data were catalogued under a study of T cells expressing NK-cell markers. That work contributes: Leadership of the CD3+CD56-NKG2C+ fraction also belonged to these clonotypes in a handful of donors.

Material: PBMCs. The origin of this receptor is a woman under 30 in good health. The V and J genes are TRBV6-1 and TRBJ1-2, with no clear D. CDR3 bases: TGTGCCAGCAGTGGATACGAGGACTATGGCTACACCTTC. This sequence encodes CASSGYEDYGYTF.